The 26 T cell receptor beta chains presented below share a single source sample, sequenced in a study of T-cell memory formation after mild COVID-19. Via MiXCR, TCRdb re-called the 5' RACE reads, giving one row per CDR3 protein. The sample lists roughly 560,000 distinct CDR3 sequences, around 20% occurring once. The sequenced sample consisted of PBMCs or a T cell subset sorted from them (not recorded which). The receptors were gathered from an adult woman who had mild COVID-19 (a few samples of this study predate the infection). Cell type and time point are not known.

In this sample, this clonotype turned up a few times. The V and J genes are TRBV5-1 and TRBJ1-1; no clear D. Germline V gene data show CDR1 as SGHRS and CDR2 as YFSETQ. This CDR3 spans 12 amino acids. V was cut by 4 bases and J by 5 bases, with 9 bases left in between. The CDR3 protein is CASSPGLTEAFF. The CDR3 DNA sequence: TGCGCCAGCAGCCCGGGCCTTACTGAAGCTTTCTTT. Filled out from reference TRBV5-1 and TRBJ1-1, the complete variable domain reads KAGVTQTPRYLIKTRGQQVTLSCSPISGHRSVSWYQQTPGQGLQFLFEYFSETQRNKGNFPGRFSGRQFSNSRSEMNVSTLELGDSALYLCASSPGLTEAFFGQGTRLTVV.

This clonotype was recorded a few times. The chain couples TRBV19 to TRBJ2-2, with 12 bases fitting TRBD2. J lost 5 bases, V lost 6 bases, and 4 bases had no gene match. The CDR3 has 15 amino acids. Germline V gene lookup returns CDR1 LNHDA and CDR2 SQIVND (reference sequence). The CDR3 sequence is CASRRLAGETGELFF. The CDR3, as DNA: TGTGCCAGTAGGAGACTAGCGGGGGAAACCGGGGAGCTGTTTTTT.

This CDR3 reads CASSPETGNEQYF. The CDR3, as DNA: TGTGCCAGCAGTCCAGAGACAGGGAACGAGCAGTACTTC. The V call is TRBV12-3 or TRBV12-4, the J call TRBJ2-7; the match to TRBD1 covers 7 bases. This CDR3 has 13 amino acids. V dropped 5 bases and J dropped 5; count of bases not matched to a gene: 6.

This chain connects TRBV2 to TRBJ2-3; TRBD1 matches at 9 bases. Germline CDR1 reads SNHLY; CDR2 reads FYNNEI. The CDR3 loop spans 14 amino acids. With 7 bases clipped from V and 4 bases from J, the junction kept 6 bases outside the gene matches. The CDR3 DNA sequence: TGTGCCAGCATCGGACAGGGGTACGCAGATACGCAGTATTTT. As protein: CASIGQGYADTQYF.

This clonotype was seen a single time. This chain joins TRBV4-2 and TRBJ2-7, with 8 bases that match TRBD2. CDR3 length: 16 amino acids. Trimming removed 0 bases from V and 2 bases from J; junction bases left unmatched: 6. The V gene's germline CDR1 is LGHNA and CDR2 YNFKEQ. CDR3 sequence (DNA): TGTGCCAGCAGCCAAGATGAGGGTAGCGGGACCTACGAGCAGTACTTC. This encodes CASSQDEGSGTYEQYF.

This clonotype was observed a few times. The chain links TRBV12-3 or TRBV12-4 to TRBJ1-1; TRBD1 matches at 8 bases. The CDR3 is 14 residues long. With 5 bases clipped from V and 11 bases from J, the junction kept 13 bases outside the gene matches. The CDR3 is CASSASAQGVEAFF. CDR3 coding DNA: TGTGCCAGCAGTGCTAGTGCACAGGGGGTCGAGGCTTTCTTT.

The J gene is TRBJ2-7, the V gene TRBV24-1, with D uncertain. CDR3 length equals 12 residues. Germline V gene lookup returns CDR1 KGHDR and CDR2 SFDVKD. The V gene lost 7 bases and the J gene lost 7 bases, with 13 bases spanning the gap. CDR3 amino acids: CATRDPLFEQYF. The CDR3 DNA reads TGTGCCACCAGGGATCCCCTCTTTGAGCAGTACTTC.

Only a few counts were recorded for this clonotype. The chain links TRBV27 to TRBJ2-4, with 7 bases identical to TRBD1. The CDR3 extends over 13 amino acids. V lost 6 bases, J lost 5 bases, and 4 bases stayed unmatched. Looked up from germline, CDR1 is MNHEY and CDR2 is SMNVEV (reference sequence). As DNA, the CDR3 is TGTGCCAGCAGAACCGGGACAGAAAACATTCAGTACTTC. This encodes CASRTGTENIQYF.

V and J are TRBV5-1 and TRBJ2-1, with D tentatively TRBD2 (8 bases). V was pared by 3 bases and J by 9 bases, with 19 bases between. The CDR3 runs 15 residues. Germline V CDR1 and CDR2: SGHRS, YFSETQ. CDR3 sequence (DNA): TGCGCCAGCAGCTACCGGGGACTAGGGGGCGGTGAGCAGTTCTTC. It encodes CASSYRGLGGGEQFF.

The table lists this clonotype with a few counts. The chain has TRBV19 and TRBJ1-5; D unresolved. Trimming stripped 3 bases from V and 3 bases from J, with 12 bases between. The CDR3 has 15 residues. Germline V lookup: CDR1 LNHDA, CDR2 SQIVND (reference sequence). For the CDR3, the DNA is TGTGCCAGTAGTATTTTTCTCAAGAACAATCAGCCCCAGCATTTT. It translates to CASSIFLKNNQPQHF.

The rearrangement joins TRBV6-5 to TRBJ2-4; no reliable D call. The V and J ends lost 6 bases and 4 bases respectively, with 10 bases between them. CDR3 size: 13 residues. Per the germline V gene, CDR1 is MNHEY and CDR2 is SVGAGI. DNA for the CDR3: TGTGCCAGCAGCCAAAGTGGGAAAAACATTCAGTACTTC. Amino acid sequence: CASSQSGKNIQYF.

V and J are TRBV7-9 and TRBJ2-1, with 12 nucleotides matching TRBD2. This CDR3 region has 16 residues. Looked up from germline, CDR1 is SEHNR and CDR2 is FQNEAQ (reference sequence). Trimming at V came to 5 bases and at J to 4 bases, leaving 6 bases not matched to a gene. The CDR3: CASSRLAGGPYNEQFF. CDR3 DNA: TGTGCCAGCAGCCGCCTAGCGGGAGGGCCGTACAATGAGCAGTTCTTC.

The chain is built from TRBV9 and TRBJ2-3; D perhaps matches TRBD1 (5 bases). The V and J ends lost 0 bases and 3 bases respectively, with 8 bases between them. The CDR3 is 14 residues long. Germline lookup yields CDR1 SGDLS and CDR2 YYNGEE. The CDR3 nucleotides read TGTGCCAGCAGCGTAGCTCCAGGGACAGATACGCAGTATTTT. Translation gives CASSVAPGTDTQYF.

The chain carries TRBV7-3 and TRBJ2-1; TRBD2 agrees at 14 bases. Germline-derived CDR1 and CDR2 are SGHTA and FQGTGA. V shed 5 bases, J shed 0 bases, and the junction held 6 bases outside the gene matches. This CDR3 is 18 amino acids long. This CDR3 is CASSLGLAGGHSYNEQFF. CDR3 nucleotides: TGTGCCAGCAGCCTCGGACTAGCGGGGGGCCACTCCTACAATGAGCAGTTCTTC.

The CDR3, as DNA: TGTGCCAGCAGCCTACCCCATCTGGGGGAACCGGGCTCCTACAATGAGCAGTTCTTC. It is translated as CASSLPHLGEPGSYNEQFF. The rearrangement joins TRBV9 to TRBJ2-1; D may be TRBD1 or TRBD2 (5 bases each). Between the trimmed V and J ends, which lost 4 bases and 0 bases, there was a span of 23 bases. This CDR3 has 19 amino acids. Germline-derived CDR1 and CDR2 are SGDLS and YYNGEE.

This clonotype was counted ten times or more. This chain joins TRBV5-1 and TRBJ2-3, with D hard to call. Germline V gene lookup returns CDR1 SGHRS and CDR2 YFSETQ. V lost 0 bases and J lost 5, with 10 bases in between. The CDR3 runs to 14 residues. The CDR3 DNA reads TGCGCCAGCAGCTTGGGTGGGGTAGAAGATACGCAGTATTTT. Protein sequence: CASSLGGVEDTQYF.

The chain has TRBV5-1 and TRBJ2-5, with 13 bases aligning to TRBD2. The CDR3 runs 16 residues. From germline, CDR1 is SGHRS and CDR2 YFSETQ. Germline trimming cut 4 bases from V and 5 bases from J; bases unmatched to any gene: 8. The CDR3 here is CASSTGLAGLGETQYF. CDR3 nucleotide sequence: TGCGCCAGCAGCACGGGACTAGCGGGATTGGGGGAGACCCAGTACTTC.

This clonotype was detected once. The chain carries TRBV10-3 and TRBJ2-2; the D call may be TRBD1 or TRBD2 (5 bases each). The CDR3 is made up of 17 amino acids. Trimming cost V 2 bases and J 3 bases, with 16 bases left between them. Germline values: CDR1 ENHRY, CDR2 SYGVKD. In DNA, the CDR3 is TGTGCCATCAGTGAGATTGGGGGTCCTGGATACACCGGGGAGCTGTTTTTT. Amino acids: CAISEIGGPGYTGELFF.

V is TRBV9 and J is TRBJ2-2, with D perhaps TRBD1 (6 bases). Trimming removed 3 bases at V and 6 bases at J, with 21 bases between. This CDR3 comprises 17 residues. Germline-derived CDR1 and CDR2 are SGDLS and YYNGEE. The DNA for the CDR3 is TGTGCCAGCAGCGCCCGAGGCACAGGGAATGTAGCCGGGGAGCTGTTTTTT. Its protein is CASSARGTGNVAGELFF.

This clonotype was counted between two and nine times. V and J are TRBV5-4 and TRBJ1-2; D not resolved. V gave up 0 bases and J gave up 7 bases, with 13 bases separating them. CDR1 SGHNT and CDR2 YYREEE come from the germline V gene (reference sequence). The CDR3 is made up of 14 amino acids. CDR3 protein: CASSLERQTFGYTF. The CDR3 nucleotides are TGTGCCAGCAGCTTGGAGCGGCAGACTTTTGGCTACACCTTC.

This clonotype was counted a few times. The V gene is TRBV13, the J gene TRBJ2-7, with TRBD1 identical over 9 bases. Germline V gene lookup returns CDR1 PRHDT and CDR2 FYEKMQ (reference sequence). Trimming cost V 7 bases and J 3 bases; bases outside gene matches: 10. The CDR3 sequence is 15 residues long. CDR3 nucleotides: TGTGCCAGCACCACCGGGACAGGGAATTTCTACGAGCAGTACTTC. This gives the protein CASTTGTGNFYEQYF.

This clonotype was detected a few times. The chain uses TRBV12-3 or TRBV12-4 and TRBJ2-7; a weak D match, TRBD2 (6 bases). The CDR3 sequence is 13 residues long. Trimming cost V 6 bases and J 4 bases, with 13 bases left between them. CDR3 DNA: TGTGCCAGCAGACCTAGCGTCGTGTACGAGCAGTACTTC. Translating it yields CASRPSVVYEQYF.

This clonotype was seen ten or more times. The CDR3 nucleotides read TGTGCCAGCAGCCGCCGGACAGACACTGAAGCTTTCTTT. Translation: CASSRRTDTEAFF. The chain couples TRBV7-3 to TRBJ1-1; TRBD1 is a possible D gene (6 bases). This CDR3 contains 13 residues. CDR1 SGHTA and CDR2 FQGTGA come from the germline V gene. V was cut by 5 bases and J by 3 bases, with 10 bases left in between.

The genes are TRBV6-5 and TRBJ2-2, with TRBD1 matching over 10 bases. The V segment lost 6 bases and the J segment 5 bases; nucleotides outside the gene matches: 6. This CDR3 spans 15 amino acids. Germline V gives CDR1 MNHEY, CDR2 SVGAGI. CDR3 amino acids: CASSSGQGRTGELFF. In DNA form, the CDR3 reads TGTGCCAGCAGCTCGGGACAGGGGAGGACCGGGGAGCTGTTTTTT.

V is TRBV5-1 and J is TRBJ2-5, with no clear D. The V end was cut by 4 bases, the J end by 2 bases, with 9 bases between. Germline V gene lookup returns CDR1 SGHRS and CDR2 YFSETQ. This CDR3 comprises 13 residues. In DNA form, the CDR3 reads TGCGCCAGCAGCCTTATGCCTCAAGAGACCCAGTACTTC. This gives the protein CASSLMPQETQYF. The whole variable domain, remainder taken from reference TRBV5-1 and TRBJ2-5, is KAGVTQTPRYLIKTRGQQVTLSCSPISGHRSVSWYQQTPGQGLQFLFEYFSETQRNKGNFPGRFSGRQFSNSRSEMNVSTLELGDSALYLCASSLMPQETQYFGPGTRLLVL.

The chain carries TRBV5-1 and TRBJ1-3; no firm D call. There are 14 residues in the CDR3. Germline V gene sequence: CDR1 SGHRS, CDR2 YFSETQ. The V gene lost 0 bases and the J gene lost 3 bases, with 7 bases spanning the gap. Written as DNA, the CDR3 is TGCGCCAGCAGCTTGGCGGCGGATGGAAACACCATATATTTT. As protein: CASSLAADGNTIYF.